This is a list of T cell receptor beta chains from one sample in a study of response to subunit inactivated influenza vaccine. TCRdb used MiXCR to reprocess the RT-PCR reads, holding one entry per CDR3 protein. The table records roughly 550,000 distinct CDR3 sequences, under 25% of them present only once. The data were also submitted as part of a second study, on T cells expressing NK-cell markers.

Source: CD4+ T cells sorted from PBMCs, taken approximately 12 days after vaccination. The receptors originated from a man in his forties or fifties who received an inactivated influenza vaccine. CDR3s include the opening cysteine and the closing phenylalanine or tryptophan. The order of the fields is V gene, clone size, J gene, D gene, CDR3 protein, CDR3 DNA. D genes are given only for firm matches. Rows give clone size only sometimes, using once, few, many, or a class for an expanded clone.

v_call: TRBV28; clone_size: -; j_call: TRBJ2-1; d_call: -; cdr3_aa: CASSPSMIGTSSNEQFF; cdr3_nt: TGTGCCAGCAGTCCTTCAATGATAGGCACTAGCTCGAATGAGCAGTTCTTC
v_call: TRBV12-3/TRBV12-4; clone_size: -; j_call: TRBJ2-7; d_call: -; cdr3_aa: CASSLGRAATYEQYF; cdr3_nt: TGTGCCAGCAGTTTGGGCAGGGCGGCCACCTACGAGCAGTACTTC
v_call: TRBV20-1; clone_size: -; j_call: TRBJ2-3; d_call: TRBD2; cdr3_aa: CSAERGADTQYF; cdr3_nt: TGCAGTGCGGAGCGGGGGGCAGATACGCAGTATTTT
v_call: TRBV11-2; clone_size: few; j_call: TRBJ1-4; d_call: -; cdr3_aa: CASSATSLRRPATNEKLFF; cdr3_nt: TGTGCCAGCAGCGCGACCTCTCTTAGAAGGCCAGCAACTAATGAAAAACTGTTTTTT
v_call: TRBV20-1; clone_size: -; j_call: TRBJ1-1; d_call: TRBD1; cdr3_aa: CSATRQGPRTEAFF; cdr3_nt: TGCAGTGCTACCCGACAGGGGCCGCGCACTGAAGCTTTCTTT
v_call: TRBV12-3/TRBV12-4; clone_size: many; j_call: TRBJ2-1; d_call: TRBD2; cdr3_aa: CASSPTSGGDEQFF; cdr3_nt: TGTGCCAGCAGTCCTACCAGCGGGGGCGATGAGCAGTTCTTC
v_call: TRBV7-9; clone_size: few; j_call: TRBJ1-4; d_call: TRBD1; cdr3_aa: CASSLSGTGSEKLFF; cdr3_nt: TGTGCCAGCAGCTTATCCGGGACAGGGAGTGAAAAACTGTTTTTT
v_call: TRBV7-7; clone_size: -; j_call: TRBJ2-2; d_call: -; cdr3_aa: CASSLQGPNVPGELFF; cdr3_nt: TGTGCCAGCAGCTTACAAGGACCTAATGTCCCCGGGGAGCTGTTTTTT
v_call: TRBV7-9; clone_size: few; j_call: TRBJ2-2; d_call: TRBD2; cdr3_aa: CASSLAASGELFF; cdr3_nt: TGTGCCAGCAGCCTAGCGGCCTCCGGGGAGCTGTTTTTT
v_call: TRBV5-1; clone_size: -; j_call: TRBJ2-5; d_call: -; cdr3_aa: CASSLGARGDQETQYF; cdr3_nt: TGCGCCAGCAGCTTGGGAGCTCGGGGCGATCAAGAGACCCAGTACTTC
v_call: TRBV19; clone_size: few; j_call: TRBJ2-7; d_call: -; cdr3_aa: CASSIVGRTYEQYF; cdr3_nt: TGTGCCAGTAGTATAGTAGGCAGAACCTACGAGCAGTACTTC
v_call: TRBV11-1; clone_size: few; j_call: TRBJ2-2; d_call: TRBD1; cdr3_aa: CASSSHRGTGELFF; cdr3_nt: TGTGCCAGCAGCTCTCACAGGGGCACCGGGGAGCTGTTTTTT
v_call: TRBV29-1; clone_size: -; j_call: TRBJ1-4; d_call: -; cdr3_aa: CSVSAEGVATNEKLFF; cdr3_nt: TGCAGCGTTTCGGCAGAGGGAGTAGCGACTAATGAAAAACTGTTTTTT